These 28 T cell receptor beta chains were sequenced from one sample in a study of T cells after somatic rescue of genetic block. This table comes from immunoSEQ multiplex PCR, and its TCRdb copy is limited to in-frame clones, with some not included. The table records about 52,000 clones, around 96% of them present only once. Sequences were obtained from peripheral blood mononuclear cells (PBMCs). These receptors all stem from a child younger than two.

The chain uses TRBV6-5 and TRBJ1-1, with unresolved D. The germline V and J ends were trimmed by 5 bases and 2 bases, with 9 bases remaining between them. This CDR3 spans 13 amino acids. The germline V gene encodes CDR1 MNHEY and CDR2 SVGAGI. CDR3 coding DNA: TGTGCCAGCAGTCCCACACCCAACACTGAAGCTTTCTTT. Amino acid sequence: CASSPTPNTEAFF.

The chain links TRBV10-3 to TRBJ1-1; D gene unclear. The CDR3 covers 12 residues. Trimming stripped 3 bases from V and 2 bases from J, with 4 bases between. Germline V gives CDR1 ENHRY, CDR2 SYGVKD. The CDR3 loop is CAISEDNTEAFF. The CDR3 nucleotides read TGTGCCATCAGTGAAGACAACACTGAAGCTTTCTTT.

This chain links TRBV21-1 with TRBJ2-3; TRBD1 is the table's D call and was not checked against the DNA. TRBV21-1 is a recognized pseudogene. The CDR3 totals 15 residues. This chain's CDR3 is CASSKPSAGTDTQYF. The CDR3 bases are TGTGCCAGCAGCAAACCCTCGGCAGGGACAGATACGCAGTATTTT.

The gene calls are TRBV10-1 and TRBJ1-2; TRBD1 aligns across 9 bases. After removal of 4 bases from V and 8 bases from J, the junction contained 2 bases not matched to a gene. The CDR3 consists of 12 residues. Germline CDR1 reads WNHNN; CDR2 reads SYGVQD (reference sequence). CDR3 in amino acids: CASSGTGEGYTF. CDR3 nucleotide sequence: TGCGCCAGCAGTGGGACAGGGGAAGGCTACACCTTC.

The CDR3 loop reads CASSLGTSSYNEQFF. CDR3 sequence (DNA): TGTGCCAGCAGCTTAGGGACTAGCTCCTACAATGAGCAGTTCTTC. J is TRBJ2-1 and V is TRBV7-3, with 8 bases that match TRBD2. The CDR3 contains 15 residues. Germline V gene sequence: CDR1 SGHTA, CDR2 FQGTGA. Trimming removed 2 bases from V and 0 bases from J; junction bases left unmatched: 0.

The V and J genes are TRBV29-1 and TRBJ2-1; 10 bases agree with TRBD2. V lost 8 bases to trimming and J lost 4 bases; unmatched junction nucleotides: 5. Germline V gene sequence: CDR1 SQVTM, CDR2 ANQGSEA. This CDR3 has 13 amino acids. The CDR3 sequence: CSISGRSYNEQFF. CDR3 bases: TGCAGCATTAGCGGGAGGTCTTACAATGAGCAGTTCTTC.

This clone was seen just once. The gene calls are TRBV2 and TRBJ2-3, with no clear D. V was cut by 7 bases and J by 0 bases, with 11 bases left in between. Germline loops: CDR1 SNHLY, CDR2 FYNNEI. This CDR3 comprises 14 residues. The CDR3 bases are TGTGCCAGCAATAAGGGTGGGAGCACAGATACGCAGTATTTT. Its translation is CASNKGGSTDTQYF. Full variable domain (outside the CDR3, taken from reference TRBV2 and TRBJ2-3): EPEVTQTPSHQVTQMGQEVILRCVPISNHLYFYWYRQILGQKVEFLVSFYNNEISEKSEIFDDQFSVERPDGSNFTLKIRSTKLEDSAMYFCASNKGGSTDTQYFGPGTRLTVL.

This clone came up once. CDR3 DNA sequence: TGTGCCATCAGTGAGCGGGAGGGCTCCTACGAGCAGTACTTC. Translated: CAISEREGSYEQYF. This sequence joins TRBV10-3 and TRBJ2-7; 8 bases match TRBD2. Per the germline V gene, CDR1 is ENHRY and CDR2 is SYGVKD. The CDR3 has 14 residues. V shed 2 bases and J 0 bases; nucleotides not matched to a gene: 0.

The chain carries TRBV6-5 and TRBJ1-3; TRBD1 is a possible D gene (6 bases). Germline V gene sequence: CDR1 MNHEY, CDR2 SVGAGI. The CDR3 is made up of 13 amino acids. V gave up 9 bases and J gave up 0 bases, with 9 bases separating them. CDR3 bases: TGTGCCAGGACGGACAGCTCTGGAAACACCATATATTTT. This encodes CARTDSSGNTIYF.

V is TRBV5-5 and J is TRBJ2-4; TRBD1 aligns across 9 bases. Germline CDR1 SGHKS, CDR2 YYEKEE (reference sequence). This CDR3 comprises 20 residues. The V segment lost 2 bases and the J segment 1 base; nucleotides outside the gene matches: 16. CDR3 in amino acids: CASSLVPAGTGFRAKNIQYF. The CDR3 region has the DNA TGTGCCAGCAGCTTAGTCCCCGCAGGGACAGGGTTTAGGGCCAAAAACATTCAGTACTTC.

The rearrangement links TRBV5-1 to TRBJ1-2; D possibly corresponds to TRBD1 (5 bases). V was clipped by 4 bases and J by 1 base, with 8 bases between them. This CDR3 has 13 amino acids. Looked up from germline, CDR1 is SGHRS and CDR2 is YFSETQ. The CDR3 bases are TGCGCCAGCAGCAATGGACATAACTATGGCTACACCTTC. Residues: CASSNGHNYGYTF.

V is TRBV4-3 and J is TRBJ2-7; the match to TRBD2 covers 7 bases. Per germline, CDR1 LGHNA and CDR2 YSLEER. The CDR3 is made up of 16 amino acids. V shed 0 bases, J shed 0 bases, and the junction held 5 bases outside the gene matches. Here the CDR3 reads CASSQDFGTTSYEQYF. Here the CDR3 DNA reads TGCGCCAGCAGCCAAGATTTCGGGACTACCTCCTACGAGCAGTACTTC.

The rearrangement uses TRBV6-6 and TRBJ2-3, with 9 bases matching TRBD2. CDR1 is MNHNY, CDR2 SVGAGI, per germline (reference sequence). This CDR3 has 12 residues. The CDR3: CVTREGTDTQYF. The CDR3 region has the DNA TGTGTTACGCGGGAGGGGACAGATACGCAGTATTTT.

This clone is a singleton in its sample. In nucleotides, the CDR3 is TGTGCCAGCAGTCGACAGTGGTCCAGAAACACCATATATTTT. Its protein product is CASSRQWSRNTIYF. V gene TRBV28 combines with J gene TRBJ1-3, with D possibly matching TRBD1 (5 bases). The germline V and J ends were trimmed by 5 bases and 5 bases, with 13 bases remaining between them. CDR3 size: 14 residues. Germline CDR1 reads MDHEN; CDR2 reads SYDVKM.

This chain links TRBV4-1 with TRBJ2-5, with 11 bases lining up with TRBD2. The CDR3 extends over 16 amino acids. V dropped 1 base and J dropped 4; count of bases not matched to a gene: 5. Looked up from germline, CDR1 is MGHRA and CDR2 is YSYEKL. CDR3 sequence (DNA): TGCGCCAGCAGCCAAGTAGCGGGAGGGCCAGGAGAGACCCAGTACTTC. Translation gives CASSQVAGGPGETQYF.

The chain combines TRBV6-1 with TRBJ1-4; D may be TRBD1 (5 bases). CDR1 MNHNS and CDR2 SASEGT come from the germline V gene. Trimming removed 6 bases at V and 7 bases at J, with 12 bases between. CDR3 size: 13 residues. CDR3 sequence: CASSGRGGEKLFF. In DNA form, the CDR3 reads TGTGCCAGCAGCGGTCGGGGCGGTGAAAAACTGTTTTTT.

The gene calls are TRBV6-4 and TRBJ1-2; D possibly corresponds to TRBD1 (5 bases). V was cut by 8 bases and J by 6 bases, with 7 bases left in between. The CDR3 is made up of 10 amino acids. Germline values: CDR1 MRHNA, CDR2 SNTAGT. CDR3 coding DNA: TGTGCCAGCGCGGGGGATGGCTACACCTTC. It encodes CASAGDGYTF.

This rearrangement joins TRBV5-4 to TRBJ2-3; 9 positions match TRBD1. The CDR3 covers 12 residues. Per germline, CDR1 SGHNT and CDR2 YYREEE (reference sequence). Losses at the gene ends were 5 bases for V and 5 bases for J; bases not matched to a gene: 0. The CDR3 reads CASRTGGDTQYF. The CDR3 DNA sequence: TGTGCCAGCAGGACAGGGGGAGATACGCAGTATTTT. Variable domain in full (rest from reference TRBV5-4 and TRBJ2-3): ETGVTQSPTHLIKTRGQQVTLRCSSQSGHNTVSWYQQALGQGPQFIFQYYREEENGRGNFPPRFSGLQFPNYSSELNVNALELDDSALYLCASRTGGDTQYFGPGTRLTVL.

The J gene is TRBJ1-1, the V gene TRBV7-9; D remains ambiguous. Trimming shortened V by 2 bases and J by 3 bases, and 4 bases separated the two germline ends. CDR1 and CDR2 (germline): SEHNR, FQNEAQ (reference sequence). The CDR3 extends over 12 amino acids. CDR3 amino acids: CASSLRYTEAFF. CDR3 nucleotides: TGTGCCAGCAGCTTACGATACACTGAAGCTTTCTTT.

This chain joins TRBV4-1 and TRBJ1-2; TRBD1 aligns across 11 bases. CDR3 length: 15 amino acids. Trimming cost V 1 base and J 4 bases; bases outside gene matches: 2. Per the germline V gene, CDR1 is MGHRA and CDR2 is YSYEKL. CDR3 sequence (DNA): TGCGCCAGCAGCCAAGGGGGGACAGGGGGCTATGGCTACACCTTC. It is translated as CASSQGGTGGYGYTF.

The chain has TRBV7-3 and TRBJ2-5; 8 positions match TRBD2. With 5 bases clipped from V and 4 bases from J, the junction kept 9 bases outside the gene matches. Per the germline V gene, CDR1 is SGHTA and CDR2 is FQGTGA. The CDR3 is 15 amino acids. Here the CDR3 reads CASSPNGLAGETQYF. CDR3 DNA sequence: TGTGCCAGCAGCCCAAACGGGCTAGCGGGAGAGACCCAGTACTTC.

This clone occurred a few times. Other DNA sequences in this sample translate to the same CDR3. The chain uses TRBV5-1 and TRBJ1-5, with 7 positions matching TRBD1. After removal of 1 base from V and 2 bases from J, the junction contained 0 bases not matched to a gene. Germline V lookup: CDR1 SGHRS, CDR2 YFSETQ. This CDR3 spans 14 amino acids. CDR3 protein: CASSLTGGNQPQHF. The CDR3 coding sequence is TGCGCCAGCAGCTTGACAGGGGGCAATCAGCCCCAGCATTTT.

This clone was seen a few times. The chain employs TRBV5-1 and TRBJ2-5; D gene ambiguous. The CDR3 has 13 residues. The ends were cut back, 0 bases at V and 0 bases at J, with 3 bases in the middle. CDR1 is SGHRS and CDR2 is YFSETQ in the germline V gene. This chain's CDR3 is CASSLDYQETQYF. The CDR3 nucleotides read TGCGCCAGCAGCTTGGACTACCAAGAGACCCAGTACTTC.

The chain has TRBV6-1 and TRBJ2-1, with 8 bases aligning to TRBD2. CDR3 size: 16 residues. Per the germline V gene, CDR1 is MNHNS and CDR2 is SASEGT. Trimming cost V 2 bases and J 4 bases; bases outside gene matches: 7. The CDR3 DNA reads TGTGCCAGCAGTGAACTGGGGGGACTAGTTTACAATGAGCAGTTCTTC. Translation: CASSELGGLVYNEQFF.

This rearrangement joins TRBV2 to TRBJ2-3, with TRBD2 matching over 13 bases. The trim removed 7 bases at V and 4 bases at J, leaving 2 bases unmatched. This CDR3 has 14 residues. CDR1 is SNHLY and CDR2 is FYNNEI in the germline V gene. CDR3 sequence reads: CASNGLAGADTQYF. The DNA of the CDR3 is TGTGCCAGCAACGGACTAGCGGGAGCAGATACGCAGTATTTT.

This chain connects TRBV30 to TRBJ2-7, with unresolved D. Germline V lookup: CDR1 GTSNPN, CDR2 SVGIG (reference sequence). Trimming left V 0 bases short and J 2 bases short, with 8 bases between. This CDR3 contains 13 residues. The CDR3 nucleotides read TGTGCCTGGAGTGTAAACACAGCCTACGAGCAGTACTTC. Translated: CAWSVNTAYEQYF.

J is TRBJ1-2 and V is TRBV5-5; weak D call: TRBD1 (6 bases). Deletions cut 4 bases from V and 7 bases from J, with 14 bases between. The CDR3 consists of 13 residues. CDR1 and CDR2 from the germline V gene are SGHKS and YYEKEE (reference sequence). The CDR3 region is CASSPAQGGGYTF. The CDR3 nucleotides read TGTGCCAGCAGCCCGGCACAGGGAGGTGGCTACACCTTC.

The chain combines TRBV9 with TRBJ2-5, with TRBD2 as a possible D gene (6 bases). The ends were cut back, 0 bases at V and 8 bases at J, with 20 bases in the middle. Looked up from germline, CDR1 is SGDLS and CDR2 is YYNGEE. The CDR3 runs 16 residues. This CDR3 reads CASSVAPRTNPGTQYF. The CDR3 region has the DNA TGTGCCAGCAGCGTAGCCCCCCGGACTAACCCGGGAACCCAGTACTTC.